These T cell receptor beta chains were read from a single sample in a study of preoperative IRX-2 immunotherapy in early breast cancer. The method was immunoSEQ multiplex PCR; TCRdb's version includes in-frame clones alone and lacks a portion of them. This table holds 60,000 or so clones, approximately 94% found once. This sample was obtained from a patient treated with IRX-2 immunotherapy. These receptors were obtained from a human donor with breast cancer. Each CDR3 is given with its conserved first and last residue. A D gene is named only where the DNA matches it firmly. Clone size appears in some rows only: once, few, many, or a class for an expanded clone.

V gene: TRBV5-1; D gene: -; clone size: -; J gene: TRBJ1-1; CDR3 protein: CASSFPGLNTEAFF
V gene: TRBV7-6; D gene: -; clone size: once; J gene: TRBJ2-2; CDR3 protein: CASSLGREGELFF
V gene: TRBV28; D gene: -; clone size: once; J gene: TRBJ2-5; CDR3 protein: CASSSEQSLKTQYF
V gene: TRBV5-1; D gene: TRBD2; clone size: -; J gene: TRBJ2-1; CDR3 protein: CASSLGSGRTYEQFF
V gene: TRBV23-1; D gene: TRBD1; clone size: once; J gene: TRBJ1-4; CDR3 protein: CASSQCWETGNEKLFF
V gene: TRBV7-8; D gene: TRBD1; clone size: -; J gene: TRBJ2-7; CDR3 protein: CASSSYPTGGGDEQYF
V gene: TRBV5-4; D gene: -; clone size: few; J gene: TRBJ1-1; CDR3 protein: CASSYDVEEAFF
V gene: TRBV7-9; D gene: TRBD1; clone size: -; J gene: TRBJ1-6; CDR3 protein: CASSRGQPNSPLHF
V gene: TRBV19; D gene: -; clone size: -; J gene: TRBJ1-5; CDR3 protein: CASSLWGSNQPQHF
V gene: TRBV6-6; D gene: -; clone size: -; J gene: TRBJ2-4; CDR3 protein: CASSNHPGAKNIQYF
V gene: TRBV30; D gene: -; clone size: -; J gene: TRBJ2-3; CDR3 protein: CAWTQGADTQYF
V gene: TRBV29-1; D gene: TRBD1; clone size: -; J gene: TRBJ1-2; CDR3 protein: CSVEETSRDRGHGYTF
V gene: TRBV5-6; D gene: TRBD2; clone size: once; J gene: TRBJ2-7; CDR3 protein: CASSTLAGPPYEQYF
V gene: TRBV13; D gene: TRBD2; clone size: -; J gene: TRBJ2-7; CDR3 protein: CASSLGTSGSYEQYF
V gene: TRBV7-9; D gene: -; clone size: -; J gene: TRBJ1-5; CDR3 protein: CASSLDAGAQPQHF
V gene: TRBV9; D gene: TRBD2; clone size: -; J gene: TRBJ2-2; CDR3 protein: CASSVGDTSGYPGELFF
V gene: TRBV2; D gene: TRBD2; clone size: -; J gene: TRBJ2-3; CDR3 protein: CASRRLAADTQYF
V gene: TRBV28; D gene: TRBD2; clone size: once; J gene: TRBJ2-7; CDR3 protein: CASMGTSGIYEQYF
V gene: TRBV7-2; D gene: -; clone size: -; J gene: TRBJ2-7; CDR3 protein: CASSFSGGSSSYEQYF
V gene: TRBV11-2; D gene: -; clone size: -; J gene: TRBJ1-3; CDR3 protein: CASSGQYSGNTIYF
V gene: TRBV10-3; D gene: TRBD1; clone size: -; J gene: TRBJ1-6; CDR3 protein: CAIRETGGWSPLHF
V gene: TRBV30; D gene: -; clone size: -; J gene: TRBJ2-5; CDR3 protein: CAWKKQGWETQYF
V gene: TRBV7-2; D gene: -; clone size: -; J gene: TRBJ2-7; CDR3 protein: CASSLVASALSYEQYF
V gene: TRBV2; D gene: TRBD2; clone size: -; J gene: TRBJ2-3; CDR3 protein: CASSMSGRSDTQYF
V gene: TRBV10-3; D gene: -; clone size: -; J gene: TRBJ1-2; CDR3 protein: CAISESSGEPLRGYTF
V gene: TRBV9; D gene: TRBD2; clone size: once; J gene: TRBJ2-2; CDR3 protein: CASSAPLAENTGELFF
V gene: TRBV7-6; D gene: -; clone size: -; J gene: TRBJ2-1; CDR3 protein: CASSPGTRIKEQFF
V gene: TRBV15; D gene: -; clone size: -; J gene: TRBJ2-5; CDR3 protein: CATSRGDFQETQYF
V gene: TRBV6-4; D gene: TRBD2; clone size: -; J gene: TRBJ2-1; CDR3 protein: CASSDSSSGYNEQFF
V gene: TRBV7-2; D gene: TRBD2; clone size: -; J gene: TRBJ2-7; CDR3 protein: CASSLAGLTYEQYF
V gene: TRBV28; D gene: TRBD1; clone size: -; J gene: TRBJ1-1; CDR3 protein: CASSLLQGRAFF
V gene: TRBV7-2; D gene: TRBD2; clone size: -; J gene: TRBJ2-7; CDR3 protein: CASSFGPGGHEQYF
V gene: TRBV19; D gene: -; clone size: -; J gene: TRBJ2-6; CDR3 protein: CASSMGFRVGANVLTF
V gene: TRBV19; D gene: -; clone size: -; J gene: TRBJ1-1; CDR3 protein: CASSIPGFTEAFF
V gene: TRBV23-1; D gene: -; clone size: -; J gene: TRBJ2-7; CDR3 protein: CASSQSEVSVSSRWDEQYF
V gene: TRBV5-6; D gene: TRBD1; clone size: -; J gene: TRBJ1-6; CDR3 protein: CASSSLTGGSPLHF